This TCR beta chain was captured in a study of blood T cell repertoires in COVID-19. The wider study: Sites in the United States, Italy and Spain provided acute and convalescent COVID-19 samples.

In the authors' workflow: Counts of nucleated cells, estimated from reference gene primer amplification, were obtained. The data were produced by immunoSEQ multiplex PCR, yet TCRdb's version contains in-frame clones alone and is incomplete. Clone size and V and J calls were adopted from that table, with D and trimming inferred from the DNA. The sample holds about 400,000 clones; approximately 88% are singletons and the top ten take 0.95% to 1.5%. Germline V gene lookup returns CDR1 MDHEN and CDR2 SYDVKM. V lost 2 bases and J lost 3; bases outside the gene matches: 14. CDR3 length: 18 residues. Sample: peripheral blood. The chain is built from TRBV28 and TRBJ1-1, with 8 bases aligning to TRBD1. The receptor was derived from a middle-aged man with acute or convalescent COVID-19. CDR3 sequence: CASSLDWAGGLLYTEAFF. The DNA of the CDR3 is TGTGCCAGCAGTTTAGATTGGGCAGGGGGCCTGTTGTACACTGAAGCTTTCTTT.